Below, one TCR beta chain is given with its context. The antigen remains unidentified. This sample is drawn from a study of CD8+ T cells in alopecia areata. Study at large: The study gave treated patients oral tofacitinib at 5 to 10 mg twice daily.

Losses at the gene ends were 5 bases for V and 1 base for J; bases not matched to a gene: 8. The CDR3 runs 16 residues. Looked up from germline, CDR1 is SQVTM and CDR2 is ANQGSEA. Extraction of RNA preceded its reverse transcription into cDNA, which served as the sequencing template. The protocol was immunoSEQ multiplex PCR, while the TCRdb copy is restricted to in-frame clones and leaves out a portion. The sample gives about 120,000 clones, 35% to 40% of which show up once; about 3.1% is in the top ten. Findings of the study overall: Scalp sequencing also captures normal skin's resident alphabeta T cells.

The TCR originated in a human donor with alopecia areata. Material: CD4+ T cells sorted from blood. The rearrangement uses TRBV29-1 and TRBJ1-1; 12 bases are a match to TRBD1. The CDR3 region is CSVLGTGGAKNTEAFF. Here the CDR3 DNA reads TGCAGCGTTCTCGGGACAGGGGGCGCAAAGAACACTGAAGCTTTCTTT.